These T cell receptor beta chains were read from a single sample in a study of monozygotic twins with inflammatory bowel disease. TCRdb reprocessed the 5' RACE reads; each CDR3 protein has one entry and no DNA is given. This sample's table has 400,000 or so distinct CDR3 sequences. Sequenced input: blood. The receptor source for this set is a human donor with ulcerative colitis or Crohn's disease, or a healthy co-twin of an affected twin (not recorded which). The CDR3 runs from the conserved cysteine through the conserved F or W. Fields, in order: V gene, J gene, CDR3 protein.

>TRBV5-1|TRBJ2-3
CASSLYRQGSTDTQYF
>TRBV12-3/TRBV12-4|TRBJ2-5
CASSWTAGRETQYF
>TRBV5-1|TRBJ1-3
CASTRDRGYGNTIYF
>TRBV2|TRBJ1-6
CASSEGQGGFIGSPLHF
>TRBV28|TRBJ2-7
CASGGIAGVYEQYF
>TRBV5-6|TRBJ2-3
CASSPEPGADTQYF
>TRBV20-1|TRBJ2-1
CSARGRLYNEQFF
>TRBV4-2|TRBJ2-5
CASSRNSQGSNIVSF
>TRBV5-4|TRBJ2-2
CASSLKREGGRTGELFF
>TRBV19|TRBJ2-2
CASRLGHRGNTGELFF
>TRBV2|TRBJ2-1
CASSGDRTSGGAVLQFF
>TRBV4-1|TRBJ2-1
CASSLSSAGVGKDEQFF
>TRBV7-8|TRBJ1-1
CASSLAHGNTEAFF
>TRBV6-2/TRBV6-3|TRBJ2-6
CASQHGGSGANVLTF
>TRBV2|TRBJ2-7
CASSESTSYEQYF
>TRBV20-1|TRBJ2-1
CSARDSSGRDNDQFF
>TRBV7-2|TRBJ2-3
CASSYTSGRSTDTQYF
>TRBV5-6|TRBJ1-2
CASSLEEVVYTF
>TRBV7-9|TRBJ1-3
CASSPGPHGNTIYF
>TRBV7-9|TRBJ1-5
CASSPGGVQPQHF
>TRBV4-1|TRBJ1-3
CASSQSRDVRSGNTIYF
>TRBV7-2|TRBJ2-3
CASSYLAGDPTDTQYF
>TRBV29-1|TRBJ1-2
CSVWTGSNYGYTF
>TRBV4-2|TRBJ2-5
CASSHLGPGLASREDQYF
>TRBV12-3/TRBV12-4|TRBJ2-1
CASSSVQGNEQFF
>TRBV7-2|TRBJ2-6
CASTRGASGANVLTF
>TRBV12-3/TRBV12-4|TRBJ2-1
CASSLSGSMDEQFF
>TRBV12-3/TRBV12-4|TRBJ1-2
CASRYNRNYGYTF
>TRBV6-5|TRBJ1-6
CASSYSAFGNSPLHF
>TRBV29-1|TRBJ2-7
CSGTGGYEQYF
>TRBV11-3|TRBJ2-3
CASSWSAGGPTDTQYF
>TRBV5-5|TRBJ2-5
CASSRFAGPETQYF
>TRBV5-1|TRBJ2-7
CASSSGLDRIPEQYF
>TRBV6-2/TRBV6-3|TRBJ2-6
CATDRDSGANVLTF
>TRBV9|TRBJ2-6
CASSVGDSARRANVLTF
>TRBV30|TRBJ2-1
CASHTGSGFNEQFF
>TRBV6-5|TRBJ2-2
CASRLLAQNTGELFF
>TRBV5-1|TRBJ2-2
CASSQTSGTGGGGELFF
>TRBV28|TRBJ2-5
CASTLRQGARLAGEETQYF
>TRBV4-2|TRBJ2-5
CASSQVQGETQYF
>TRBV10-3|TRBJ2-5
CAISDVWTDSQETQYF